This T cell receptor (beta chain) was obtained from a study of T cells in Graves' hyperthyroidism and ophthalmopathy. General study findings and limits: Blood also carried most thyroid clonotypes expanded above 0.001. The model's output predicted ophthalmopathy at a median of around 7 months prior to onset.

Graves' hyperthyroidism was deemed stable given no ophthalmopathy progression within 18 months. Note on this clonotype: Its antigen is still unknown.

TCR beta CDR3 region amplification was performed from RNA transcripts. With the HTBI primer set, the TCR CDR3 went through a first round of RT-PCR. TCRdb reanalysed the multiplex PCR reads using MiXCR and keeps one entry per CDR3 protein. The repertoire includes fewer than 750,000 distinct CDR3 sequences, around 46% of them detected once, and about 7.8% sits in the top ten. The source material was peripheral blood or thyroid tissue (not recorded which). This clonotype was obtained from a woman between 18 and 30 years old with Graves' hyperthyroidism.

CDR3 protein: CASRPRSIRGNEQFF. CDR3 DNA: TGTGCCAGCAGACCGAGGTCGATCCGAGGCAATGAGCAGTTCTTC. The J gene is TRBJ2-7, the V gene TRBV14; D remains unclear. The J call may be faulty, since TRBJ2-1 better matches the DNA end. The CDR3 is 15 residues long. Germline CDR1 reads SGHDN; CDR2 reads FVKESK.